This T cell receptor beta chain originates from a study of monozygotic twins with cystic fibrosis. About this clone itself: Antigen: not known.

Trimming at V came to 4 bases and at J to 5 bases, leaving 11 bases not matched to a gene. Germline values: CDR1 SGHNT, CDR2 YYREEE (reference sequence). The CDR3 spans 17 residues. The repertoire was sequenced with immunoSEQ multiplex PCR; TCRdb's copy has only in-frame clones and lacks some. The sample lists approximately 25,000 clones; around 93% were seen once. Study conclusions and caveats: V usage most resembled the co-twin in 13 of 16 pairs. Unrelated CF individuals shared fewer identical clonotypes than monozygotic CF twins. Age, concordance and disease severity did not associate with shared CDR3 numbers.

The rearrangement joins TRBV5-4 to TRBJ2-1; the match to TRBD2 covers 11 bases. The clonotype was recovered from a girl aged 2-9 years with cystic fibrosis. The specimen was blood. The CDR3 DNA reads as TGTGCCAGCAGCCTACTTAGCGGGGGGGGAGATCACAATGAGCAGTTCTTC. Translated: CASSLLSGGGDHNEQFF.